These 5 T cell receptor beta chains were sequenced from one sample in a study of lung T cells in sarcoidosis with Löfgren's syndrome. TCRdb passed the reads through MiXCR, listing each CDR3 protein once. This table holds roughly 63,000 distinct CDR3 sequences, around 20% found once. Sequencing input: CD4+ T cells from PBMCs. Receptor source: a human donor with sarcoidosis (Löfgren's syndrome or another form), or a control subject (not recorded which).

The J gene is TRBJ2-1, the V gene TRBV10-3, with 10 nucleotides matching TRBD2. V was pared by 5 bases and J by 4 bases, with 8 bases of the junction left unmatched. This CDR3 contains 16 residues. CDR1 is ENHRY, CDR2 SYGVKD, per germline. The CDR3 loop reads CAISPPIAGGYNEQFF. CDR3 bases: TGTGCCATCAGTCCCCCTATAGCGGGAGGATACAATGAGCAGTTCTTC.

The rearrangement links TRBV4-1 to TRBJ1-2, with D tentatively TRBD1 (5 bases). Trimming pared 0 bases from V and 4 bases from J, leaving 9 bases between. Germline CDR1 and CDR2: MGHRA and YSYEKL. The CDR3 is 14 amino acids. CDR3 amino acids: CASSQEGQGYGYTF. The CDR3 DNA follows: TGCGCCAGCAGCCAAGAAGGGCAGGGCTATGGCTACACCTTC.

This clonotype was detected many times. This sequence joins TRBV6-1 and TRBJ1-3; D is perhaps TRBD1 (6 bases). The CDR3 sequence is 15 residues long. CDR1 is MNHNS, CDR2 SASEGT, per germline. V lost 6 bases, J lost 7 bases, and 19 bases lay in between. In nucleotides, the CDR3 is TGTGCCAGCAGCCGTAGTGGGGGGGGCGGGAACACCATATATTTT. Protein: CASSRSGGGGNTIYF.

This clonotype was detected many times. This chain connects TRBV29-1 to TRBJ2-3; D unresolved. Germline CDR1 SQVTM, CDR2 ANQGSEA. This CDR3 contains 14 residues. V lost 5 bases, J lost 2 bases, and 14 bases lay in between. CDR3 sequence: CSVRNGLDTDTQYF. The CDR3 coding sequence is TGCAGCGTTCGTAATGGTTTGGACACAGATACGCAGTATTTT.

About this clonotype: A single base separates this from a much larger clone, so it may be a read error. V is TRBV6-5 and J is TRBJ1-2; TRBD1 might be the D (5 bases). The germline gives CDR1 MNHEY, CDR2 SVGAGI. The CDR3 extends over 13 amino acids. Written as DNA, the CDR3 is TGTGCCAGCAGTGGGGACTTTCACTATGGCTACATCTTC. It yields the protein CASSGDFHYGYIF.